This note documents a single T cell receptor beta chain sequence. Its target is unknown. This entry belongs to a study of cytomegalovirus exposure and HLA in healthy donors. Trimming shortened V by 3 bases and J by 1 base, and 6 bases separated the two germline ends. The CDR3 has 13 residues. Germline CDR1 is WNHNN and CDR2 is SYGVQD (reference sequence). Study findings and constraints: Accurate HLA-A and HLA-B prediction from TCR beta sequences was reported for most subjects. The investigators catalogued about 170 TCR beta chains as cytomegalovirus-associated. Specificity for CMV antigens was confirmed in vitro for three of the CMV-associated chains.

The PCR was carried out with 60 Vbeta primers and 13 Jbeta primers. Authors' data handling: An analysis that came later counted tens of millions of unique TCR beta chains, approximately 11 million shared. The method was immunoSEQ multiplex PCR; TCRdb's version includes in-frame clones alone and lacks a portion of them. V, J and clone size reflect that table, while D and trimming were determined from the DNA. This sample has 250,000 to 350,000 clones, with around 66% found just once. This chain connects TRBV10-1 to TRBJ1-2; no reliable D call. The receptor was derived from a female donor in good health and CMV-seronegative. The sequenced sample was PBMCs. Here the CDR3 DNA reads TGCGCCAGCAGTGAAGACAATAACTATGGCTACACCTTC. This gives the protein CASSEDNNYGYTF.